The 31 T cell receptor beta chains listed next were all sequenced from one sample in a study of regulatory T cells in long-lasting Graves disease. Time point denoted: persistent/refractory GD, antithyroid drugs over 5 years with positive TRAb. Extracted RNA from PBMCs served as the source of the TCR library. TCR beta libraries were built with iRepertoire HTBI primers and Arm-PCR of CDR3 regions. MiXCR was run by TCRdb on the multiplex PCR reads, yielding one entry per CDR3 protein. The sample consists of about 470,000 distinct CDR3 sequences, about 22% of them appearing once. Source: peripheral blood mononuclear cells (PBMCs), taken when the disease was refractory, from a patient treated with antithyroid drugs. All receptors come from a female donor with Graves disease.

The chain combines TRBV5-6 with TRBJ2-2; 10 bases match TRBD2. The CDR3 sequence is 17 residues long. With V trimmed by 2 bases and J by 3 bases, 7 bases remained unmatched. The germline V gene encodes CDR1 SGHDT and CDR2 YYEEEE. Here the CDR3 reads CASSLQTSGLYTGELFF. The CDR3 DNA is TGTGCCAGCAGCTTACAGACTAGCGGGCTATACACCGGGGAGCTGTTTTTT.

This clonotype was detected ten times or more. The V call is TRBV28, the J call TRBJ1-5; 10 bases are shared with TRBD1. The CDR3 totals 14 residues. J gave up 4 bases and V 7 bases, and 4 bases lay outside the gene matches. The germline gives CDR1 MDHEN, CDR2 SYDVKM. As DNA, the CDR3 is TGTGCCAGCACTGAGGGACAGGGGAATCAGCCCCAGCATTTT. Protein sequence: CASTEGQGNQPQHF.

This clonotype has only a few counts. The V call is TRBV18, the J call TRBJ1-1; perhaps TRBD1 as D (6 bases). V was trimmed by 5 bases and J by 1 base, leaving 11 bases between them. CDR3 length: 14 residues. The germline V gene encodes CDR1 KGHSH and CDR2 LQKENI. The CDR3 DNA is TGTGCCAGCTCAGCTACAGGGTGGAACACTGAAGCTTTCTTT. Its translation is CASSATGWNTEAFF.

The rearrangement joins TRBV20-1 to TRBJ2-1; D is perhaps TRBD2 (6 bases). Germline V gene sequence: CDR1 DFQATT, CDR2 SNEGSKA (reference sequence). CDR3 length: 17 residues. The ends were cut back, 1 base at V and 0 bases at J, with 16 bases in the middle. The CDR3 DNA reads TGCAGTGCTAGAGTGAGCCGCGGGGCGAGCTCCTACAATGAGCAGTTCTTC. It encodes CSARVSRGASSYNEQFF.

The chain is built from TRBV15 and TRBJ1-3, with a weak D call TRBD1 (6 bases). Trimming stripped 1 base from V and 4 bases from J, with 17 bases between. The CDR3 length is 17 residues. Germline lookup yields CDR1 LNHNV and CDR2 YYDKDF (reference sequence). This CDR3 is CATSRAWGQDRGNTIYF. The CDR3 bases are TGTGCCACCAGCAGAGCCTGGGGACAAGATAGGGGAAACACCATATATTTT.

This clonotype was seen many times. J is TRBJ2-5 and V is TRBV19; no reliable D call. V was shortened by 4 bases and J by 2 bases, with 5 bases between the two germline ends. The CDR3 is 12 residues long. Per germline, CDR1 LNHDA and CDR2 SQIVND (reference sequence). The CDR3 DNA sequence: TGTGCCAGTAGTACGGATCAAGAGACCCAGTACTTC. Translated, it gives CASSTDQETQYF. Using reference TRBV19 and TRBJ2-5 for the parts outside the CDR3, the full variable domain is DGGITQSPKYLFRKEGQNVTLSCEQNLNHDAMYWYRQDPGQGLRLIYYSQIVNDFQKGDIAEGYSVSREKKESFPLTVTSAQKNPTAFYLCASSTDQETQYFGPGTRLLVL.

This clonotype was seen at least ten times. The CDR3: CASSYGFSSGTTGELFF. Written as DNA, the CDR3 is TGTGCCAGCAGTTACGGTTTCTCTAGCGGGACCACCGGGGAGCTGTTTTTT. The chain has TRBV6-5 and TRBJ2-2; 9 bases align to TRBD2. The CDR3 extends over 17 amino acids. Germline V gene sequence: CDR1 MNHEY, CDR2 SVGAGI. V lost 2 bases, J lost 4 bases, and 8 bases stayed unmatched.

This clonotype was found many times. This chain uses TRBV10-3 with TRBJ1-2; 10 bases fit TRBD1. The germline V gene encodes CDR1 ENHRY and CDR2 SYGVKD. The trim removed 7 bases at V and 2 bases at J, leaving 4 bases unmatched. The CDR3 is 14 amino acids. CDR3 sequence (DNA): TGTGCCATCACCCCGGGACAGGGGAACTATGGCTACACCTTC. It is translated as CAITPGQGNYGYTF.

This clonotype was counted ten times or more. This chain links TRBV25-1 with TRBJ1-5, with 7 bases that match TRBD1. The V and J ends lost 7 bases and 3 bases, in that order; junction bases with no gene match: 18. CDR1 and CDR2 from the germline V gene are MGHDK and SYGVNS. The CDR3 sequence is 18 residues long. The CDR3 coding sequence is TGTGCCAGCATTAGAACCTTCTCGGGGGACAGTTACAATCAGCCCCAGCATTTT. Translation gives CASIRTFSGDSYNQPQHF.

The chain uses TRBV5-4 and TRBJ2-7, with unresolved D. The ends were cut back, 4 bases at V and 4 bases at J, with 12 bases in the middle. This CDR3 spans 13 amino acids. Germline CDR1 and CDR2: SGHNT and YYREEE (reference sequence). CDR3 loop: CASSLPPRYEQYF. In DNA, the CDR3 is TGTGCCAGCAGCCTCCCCCCGCGATACGAGCAGTACTTC. Supplemented by reference TRBV5-4 and TRBJ2-7, the full variable domain reads ETGVTQSPTHLIKTRGQQVTLRCSSQSGHNTVSWYQQALGQGPQFIFQYYREEENGRGNFPPRFSGLQFPNYSSELNVNALELDDSALYLCASSLPPRYEQYFGPGTRLTVT.

The rearrangement joins TRBV27 to TRBJ1-4; D possibly corresponds to TRBD1 (6 bases). Trimming removed 6 bases from V and 7 bases from J, with 18 bases in between. The germline CDR1 and CDR2 sequences are MNHEY and SMNVEV (reference sequence). This CDR3 has 15 residues. CDR3 residues: CASRPGRRGGEKLFF. The CDR3 nucleotides are TGTGCCAGCAGACCAGGGCGCAGGGGAGGTGAAAAACTGTTTTTT. Together with reference TRBV27 and TRBJ1-4, the CDR3 gives the full variable domain: EAQVTQNPRYLITVTGKKLTVTCSQNMNHEYMSWYRQDPGLGLRQIYYSMNVEVTDKGDVPEGYKVSRKEKRNFPLILESPSPNQTSLYFCASRPGRRGGEKLFFGSGTQLSVL.

This clonotype turned up a few times. The V gene is TRBV10-3, the J gene TRBJ2-6; D is perhaps TRBD1 (5 bases). Germline V CDR1 and CDR2: ENHRY, SYGVKD. V dropped 8 bases and J dropped 0 bases, with 20 bases sitting between them. This CDR3 has 18 amino acids. The CDR3 bases are TGTGCCATCCCTACACTTGACAGTGATAGCTCTGGGGCCAACGTCCTGACTTTC. Translation: CAIPTLDSDSSGANVLTF.

This clonotype was seen ten or more times. The rearrangement links TRBV2 to TRBJ1-3; TRBD1 might be the D (5 bases). The CDR3 totals 16 residues. Trimming removed 0 bases at V and 3 bases at J, with 12 bases between. The germline V gene encodes CDR1 SNHLY and CDR2 FYNNEI. CDR3 loop: CASSEAGAYRGNTIYF. CDR3 in DNA: TGTGCCAGCAGTGAAGCCGGGGCCTATCGTGGAAACACCATATATTTT.

This clonotype was seen many times. This chain connects TRBV28 to TRBJ2-7; 8 nucleotides agree with TRBD2. The length of the CDR3 is 14 residues. With 8 bases clipped from V and 0 bases from J, the junction kept 6 bases outside the gene matches. CDR1 and CDR2 (germline): MDHEN, SYDVKM. CDR3 loop: CASAGGGHSYEQYF. CDR3 nucleotide sequence: TGTGCCAGCGCCGGGGGGGGTCACTCCTACGAGCAGTACTTC.

This clonotype was recorded a few times. This chain links TRBV14 with TRBJ2-7, with 8 bases lining up with TRBD2. With V trimmed by 5 bases and J by 0 bases, 9 bases remained unmatched. CDR1 and CDR2 (germline): SGHDN, FVKESK. The CDR3 has 16 amino acids. The CDR3 loop reads CASSISPGLGSYEQYF. The CDR3 DNA is TGTGCCAGCAGCATTTCGCCGGGACTAGGCTCCTACGAGCAGTACTTC.

The chain carries TRBV27 and TRBJ2-5, with TRBD2 matching over 10 bases. V dropped 8 bases and J dropped 7; count of bases not matched to a gene: 13. CDR1 and CDR2 (germline): MNHEY, SMNVEV (reference sequence). CDR3 length: 15 residues. DNA for the CDR3: TGTGCCAGCGCCGTTCTAGCGGGAGATTTAGGGACCCAGTACTTC. This translates into CASAVLAGDLGTQYF.

This clonotype was counted between two and nine times. The chain employs TRBV19 and TRBJ1-5; D is unresolved. The CDR3 extends over 14 amino acids. Deletions cut 3 bases from V and 3 bases from J, with 9 bases between. The germline CDR1 and CDR2 sequences are LNHDA and SQIVND (reference sequence). The CDR3 nucleotides read TGTGCCAGTAGTATGGCTCGCCCCAATCAGCCCCAGCATTTT. It encodes CASSMARPNQPQHF.

This clonotype was seen repeatedly, ten times or more. J is TRBJ1-4 and V is TRBV19, with 8 positions matching TRBD1. J gave up 3 bases and V 10 bases, and 10 bases lay outside the gene matches. The V gene's germline CDR1 is LNHDA and CDR2 SQIVND (reference sequence). The CDR3 is made up of 15 amino acids. In DNA form, the CDR3 reads TGTGCCACAGCCAGGGGGCAGGTGGCTAATGAAAAACTGTTTTTT. This codes for CATARGQVANEKLFF.

At least ten counts were recorded for this clonotype. The chain couples TRBV20-1 to TRBJ2-5; D possibly corresponds to TRBD2 (6 bases). The V end was cut by 2 bases, the J end by 3 bases, with 13 bases between. The CDR3 has 14 residues. Germline CDR1 and CDR2: DFQATT and SNEGSKA (reference sequence). The CDR3: CSARQGAGKETQYF. For the CDR3, the DNA is TGCAGTGCTAGACAAGGGGCGGGGAAAGAGACCCAGTACTTC.

This clonotype was seen many times. This CDR3 is CASSLHSGQYEQYF. CDR3 DNA: TGTGCCAGCAGCTTACATTCCGGACAGTACGAGCAGTACTTC. The chain employs TRBV11-2 and TRBJ2-7; D is perhaps TRBD1 (6 bases). Trimming left V 2 bases short and J 4 bases short, with 12 bases between. CDR3 length: 14 amino acids. Per the germline V gene, CDR1 is SGHAT and CDR2 is FQNNGV.

This clonotype occurred many times. V and J are TRBV28 and TRBJ1-3; D is unresolved. In germline, CDR1 is MDHEN, CDR2 SYDVKM. The V end was cut by 5 bases, the J end by 4 bases, with 6 bases between. The length of the CDR3 is 12 residues. As DNA, the CDR3 is TGTGCCAGCAGTCCCACCGGAAACACCATATATTTT. It codes for CASSPTGNTIYF.

This clonotype has more than one count but fewer than ten. The chain has TRBV6-2 or TRBV6-3 and TRBJ2-2, with D perhaps matching TRBD1 (5 bases). Germline assignment: CDR1 MNHEY and CDR2 SVGEGT. CDR3 size: 14 residues. Trimming took off 6 bases at V and 3 bases at J, with 11 bases between the two ends. The DNA of the CDR3 is TGTGCCAGCAGCCCTGGGGCTTACACCGGGGAGCTGTTTTTT. This codes for CASSPGAYTGELFF.

The chain uses TRBV9 and TRBJ2-7; possible D gene TRBD2, 5 bases. The V and J ends lost 2 bases and 0 bases respectively, with 12 bases between them. The CDR3 is made up of 15 amino acids. Germline V gene sequence: CDR1 SGDLS, CDR2 YYNGEE. CDR3 DNA: TGTGCCAGCAGCGTCTCGGACTCGAGCTCCTACGAGCAGTACTTC. Translating it yields CASSVSDSSSYEQYF.

This chain joins TRBV10-3 and TRBJ2-2; possible D gene TRBD2, 6 bases. Trimming cost V 10 bases and J 3 bases, with 15 bases left between them. The CDR3 contains 14 residues. The germline CDR1 and CDR2 sequences are ENHRY and SYGVKD. As DNA, the CDR3 is TGTGCCAAAACTCCGGGACTCCACACCGGGGAGCTGTTTTTT. Its translation is CAKTPGLHTGELFF.

The chain combines TRBV20-1 with TRBJ2-5, with TRBD2 matching over 8 bases. This CDR3 region has 16 residues. CDR1 is DFQATT, CDR2 SNEGSKA, per germline (reference sequence). V was clipped by 1 base and J by 0 bases; unmatched bases: 7. In DNA, the CDR3 is TGCAGTGCTAGAGGGGCTAGCGGGTCGTACCAAGAGACCCAGTACTTC. Translating it yields CSARGASGSYQETQYF.

This clonotype has a handful of counts. This chain links TRBV5-1 with TRBJ2-7, with a possible D match to TRBD2 (7 bases). CDR3 length: 15 residues. Trimming cost V 3 bases and J 0 bases, with 13 bases left between them. Germline assignment: CDR1 SGHRS and CDR2 YFSETQ. CDR3 protein: CASSWGGTNSYEQYF. The CDR3 DNA sequence: TGCGCCAGCAGCTGGGGGGGGACAAACTCCTACGAGCAGTACTTC.

This clonotype was counted a few times. The chain recombines TRBV30 with TRBJ2-7, with unresolved D. Germline loops: CDR1 GTSNPN, CDR2 SVGIG (reference sequence). V dropped 0 bases and J dropped 2 bases, with 5 bases sitting between them. CDR3 length equals 12 residues. The CDR3: CAWSVSPYEQYF. The CDR3 DNA reads TGTGCCTGGAGTGTAAGTCCCTACGAGCAGTACTTC.

The chain links TRBV5-1 to TRBJ1-1; weak D call: TRBD1 (6 bases). CDR1 SGHRS and CDR2 YFSETQ come from the germline V gene. This CDR3 has 15 amino acids. V gave up 4 bases and J gave up 1 base, with 14 bases separating them. CDR3: CASSRTVGQNTEAFF. CDR3 nucleotides: TGCGCCAGCAGCCGCACAGTGGGACAGAACACTGAAGCTTTCTTT.

This clonotype showed up just once. The V gene is TRBV6-1, the J gene TRBJ1-5; weak D call: TRBD1 (6 bases). The CDR3 is 16 amino acids. Trimming took off 6 bases at V and 0 bases at J, with 15 bases between the two ends. In germline, CDR1 is MNHNS, CDR2 SASEGT. CDR3 DNA sequence: TGTGCCAGCAGACCACAGGGCTCCCGTAGCAATCAGCCCCAGCATTTT. Protein product: CASRPQGSRSNQPQHF.

The genes are TRBV19 and TRBJ1-2; tentatively, D is TRBD1 (6 bases). Per germline, CDR1 LNHDA and CDR2 SQIVND (reference sequence). V was pared by 6 bases and J by 5 bases, with 13 bases between. The CDR3 totals 13 residues. The CDR3: CASRRTDLYGYTF. CDR3 nucleotide sequence: TGTGCCAGTAGGAGGACAGACCTTTATGGCTACACCTTC.

Worth noting for this clonotype: At one end the junction does not follow the germline gene, possibly because of a read error. The chain carries TRBV28 and TRBJ2-7; D is tentatively TRBD1 or TRBD2 (5 bases each). CDR1 and CDR2 from the germline V gene are MDHEN and SYDVKM. The CDR3 extends over 12 amino acids. The CDR3 nucleotides read TGTGCCAGCGGGGACCCGTCCTACGGGCAGTACTTC. Translated: CASGDPSYGQYF. The full variable domain, with the rest looked up from reference TRBV28 and TRBJ2-7, is DVKVTQSSRYLVKRTGEKVFLECVQDMDHENMFWYRQDPGLGLRLIYFSYDVKMKEKGDIPEGYSVSREKKERFSLILESASTNQTSMYLCASGDPSYGQYFGPGTRLTVT.